The clone carrying this T cell receptor beta chain came up a few times. Its target is unknown. This entry comes from a study of identical twins. Looked up from germline, CDR1 is MNHEY and CDR2 is SVGEGT. This CDR3 is 14 amino acids long. TCRdb re-analysed the 5' RACE reads in MiXCR, keeping a single row per CDR3 protein. The sample shows around 1.7 million distinct CDR3 sequences, roughly a third of them seen only once. Whole-study results and caveats: Zero-insertion analyses could be partly confounded by invariant MAIT and iNKT cells. Within twin pairs, the out-of-frame alpha sequences they shared showed excess low generation probability.

The sequence derives from a newborn girl in good health. The rearrangement joins TRBV6-2 or TRBV6-3 to TRBJ2-7; TRBD1 matches 11 bases. The J call may be incorrect, as the DNA end agrees better with TRBJ2-5. Sequencing used cord blood. CDR3 protein: CASKDRDRGETQYF. Written as DNA, the CDR3 is TGTGCCAGCAAAGACCGGGACAGGGGGGAGACCCAGTACTTC.